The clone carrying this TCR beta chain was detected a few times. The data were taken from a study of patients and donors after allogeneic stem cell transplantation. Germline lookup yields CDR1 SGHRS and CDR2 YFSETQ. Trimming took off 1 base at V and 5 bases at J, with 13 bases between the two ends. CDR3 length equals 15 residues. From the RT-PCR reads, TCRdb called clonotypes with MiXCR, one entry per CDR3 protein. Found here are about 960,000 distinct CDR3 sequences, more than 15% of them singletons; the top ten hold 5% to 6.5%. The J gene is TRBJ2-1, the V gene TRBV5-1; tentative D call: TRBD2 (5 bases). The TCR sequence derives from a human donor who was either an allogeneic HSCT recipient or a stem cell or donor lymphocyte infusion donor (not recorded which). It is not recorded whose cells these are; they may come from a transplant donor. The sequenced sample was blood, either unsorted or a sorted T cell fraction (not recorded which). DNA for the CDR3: TGCGCCAGCAGCTTGTTAACTGCGGGCGACAATGAGCAGTTCTTC. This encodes CASSLLTAGDNEQFF.